The rows below give T cell receptor beta chains drawn from one sample of a study of blood T cell repertoires in COVID-19. Produced via immunoSEQ multiplex PCR; TCRdb's table is partial and in-frame only. The sample lists roughly 35,000 clones, 87% occurring once. Sequencing was done on a sample of peripheral blood. The receptor set was obtained from a human donor in a cohort sampled during active COVID-19. CDR3s include the opening cysteine and the closing phenylalanine or tryptophan. A D gene is named only where the DNA matches it firmly. Rows may omit the clone size; those that give it use once, few, many or a size class.

j_call | v_call | d_call | clone_size | cdr3_nt | cdr3_aa
TRBJ1-2 | TRBV5-1 | . | few | TGCGCCAGCAGCAACTACAGGGATCAAGATGGCTACACCTTC | CASSNYRDQDGYTF
TRBJ2-3 | TRBV18 | . | . | TGTGCCAGCTCACCCGTCGGACAGACAGATACGCAGTATTTT | CASSPVGQTDTQYF
TRBJ1-5 | TRBV5-1 | . | . | TGCGCCAGCAGCTTGGAAGGGGCTGGGCATCAGCCCCAGCATTTT | CASSLEGAGHQPQHF
TRBJ1-1 | TRBV18 | TRBD1 | few | TGTGCCAGCTCACCAAGAACAGGGGGCTCGGGGAACACTGAAGCTTTCTTT | CASSPRTGGSGNTEAFF
TRBJ1-4 | TRBV9 | . | few | TGTGCCAGCAGTCCCTGGCAGGCAACTAATGAAAAACTGTTTTTT | CASSPWQATNEKLFF
TRBJ1-2 | TRBV10-2 | . | once | TGCGCCAGCAGTGAGCAGCAGGAAAACTATGGCTACACCTTC | CASSEQQENYGYTF
TRBJ2-7 | TRBV18 | TRBD2 | once | TGTGCCAGCTCACCGGGGCTAGCGGGGTACGAGCAGTACTTC | CASSPGLAGYEQYF
TRBJ2-7 | TRBV6-2/TRBV6-3 | . | once | TGTGCCAGCAGTCGAAGGATACAGGGCCCTACGAGGCAGTACTTC | CASSRRIQGPTRQYF
TRBJ1-2 | TRBV6-5 | TRBD1 | . | TGTGCCAGCACCATGACGGACAGGATCAACTATGGCTACACCTTC | CASTMTDRINYGYTF
TRBJ1-2 | TRBV5-1 | TRBD1 | . | TGCGCCAGCAGTCGGGGACAGAGCTATGGCTACACCTTC | CASSRGQSYGYTF
TRBJ1-2 | TRBV29-1 | . | . | TGCAGCGTGGGGACAAGGGGCCTGGTTGGTGGCTACACCTTC | CSVGTRGLVGGYTF
TRBJ2-3 | TRBV9 | . | once | TGTGCCAGCAGCGTCCAGGGTTGGGATACGCAGTATTTT | CASSVQGWDTQYF
TRBJ2-2 | TRBV3-1/TRBV3-2 | TRBD2 | . | TGTGCCAGCAGGACTAGCGGGGACGCCGGGGAGCTGTTTTTT | CASRTSGDAGELFF
TRBJ2-1 | TRBV5-1 | TRBD1 | . | TGCGCCAGCGCTCGGGGACAGGGGGCAAGCAATGAGCAGTTCTTC | CASARGQGASNEQFF
TRBJ2-4 | TRBV2 | TRBD2 | . | TGTGCCAGCACTCTAGCGGAGGGGAAAGACATTCAGTACTTC | CASTLAEGKDIQYF
TRBJ2-5 | TRBV7-6 | TRBD1 | . | TGTGCCAGCAGCGTCGAACAGGGGGCAGGTTTGGAGACCCAGTACTTC | CASSVEQGAGLETQYF
TRBJ2-7 | TRBV29-1 | . | few | TGCAGCGCGGGACCACAAAGCTACGAGCAGTACTTC | CSAGPQSYEQYF
TRBJ1-5 | TRBV3-1/TRBV3-2 | . | . | TGTACCCCAGGGGATGAGGCAGGAGGTAGCAATCAGCCCCAGCATTTT | CTPGDEAGGSNQPQHF
TRBJ1-1 | TRBV29-1 | TRBD1 | . | TGCAGCGTTGGAGCCGGGACAGGGTCCACTGAAGCTTTCTTT | CSVGAGTGSTEAFF
TRBJ2-6 | TRBV18 | TRBD1 | once | TGTGCCAGCTCACCACTCGGACAGGGAAGTACTGGGGCCAACGTCCTGACTTTC | CASSPLGQGSTGANVLTF
TRBJ2-3 | TRBV9 | TRBD2 | once | TGTGCCAGCAGCGTAGCTAGCGGCCAAACCACAGATACGCAGTATTTT | CASSVASGQTTDTQYF
TRBJ1-4 | TRBV7-2 | . | . | TGTGCCAGCAGCTTAGCGGACGGGGGAAATGAAAAACTGTTTTTT | CASSLADGGNEKLFF
TRBJ2-7 | TRBV7-2 | . | once | TGTGCCAGCAGCTTGGTCGGTGCCCAGGGGGGCTACGAGCAGTACTTC | CASSLVGAQGGYEQYF
TRBJ2-3 | TRBV3-1/TRBV3-2 | TRBD2 | . | TGTGCCAGCAGCCAAGTTACCGGGGGGACCACAGATACGCAGTATTTT | CASSQVTGGTTDTQYF
TRBJ1-1 | TRBV25-1 | . | . | TGTGCCAGCGTCCCTCTGAGGGGGAGAGGAGAAACTGAAGCTTTCTTT | CASVPLRGRGETEAFF
TRBJ1-4 | TRBV5-6 | . | . | TGTGCCAGCAGCTTGGACAGGGCGGGTGAAAAACTGTTTTTT | CASSLDRAGEKLFF
TRBJ2-2 | TRBV24-1 | . | once | TGTGCCACCAGTGATTTCCGCGCGCGAAACACCGGGGAGCTGTTTTTT | CATSDFRARNTGELFF
TRBJ2-7 | TRBV9 | TRBD2 | . | TGTGCCAGCAGCCCCGAAGGACACGGGGGGTACGAGCAGTACTTC | CASSPEGHGGYEQYF
TRBJ1-2 | TRBV28 | TRBD1 | . | TGTGCCAGCAGTTCTCTTGCAGGGGGCTCACCAGGCTACACCTTC | CASSSLAGGSPGYTF
TRBJ2-3 | TRBV5-1 | . | . | TGCGCCAGCAGCCCCCGTGTGGGCCAGGGTGATACGCAGTATTTT | CASSPRVGQGDTQYF
TRBJ2-3 | TRBV10-3 | . | . | TGTGCCATCAGGGGACTCGAAATAGATACGCAGTATTTT | CAIRGLEIDTQYF
TRBJ1-6 | TRBV7-3 | . | . | TGTGCCAGCAGCTTTAACGGGGGGTCACCCCTCCACTTT | CASSFNGGSPLHF
TRBJ2-3 | TRBV10-1 | TRBD2 | . | TGCGCCAGCAGCCCTCCGGGACTAGCGGGGGGAGATACGCAGTATTTT | CASSPPGLAGGDTQYF
TRBJ1-1 | TRBV24-1 | . | . | TGTGCCACCAGTGGCTCACGGGGAAACACTGAAGCTTTCTTT | CATSGSRGNTEAFF
TRBJ2-2 | TRBV18 | TRBD1 | once | TGTGCCAGCTCACTCACCTCGGACAGGGCGGGCGGGGAGCTGTTTTTT | CASSLTSDRAGGELFF
TRBJ2-7 | TRBV2 | TRBD1 | once | TGTGCCAGCAGACCGGACAGGGCCTACGAGCAGTACTTC | CASRPDRAYEQYF
TRBJ1-2 | TRBV27 | . | . | TGTGCCAGCAGTCACCGTCCCGGGACTCACTATGGCTACACCTTC | CASSHRPGTHYGYTF
TRBJ1-3 | TRBV28 | TRBD1 | few | TGTGCCAGCCGCGACAGGGGGTTTAGGCTTCCTGGAAACACCATATATTTT | CASRDRGFRLPGNTIYF
TRBJ1-1 | TRBV20-1 | . | . | TGCAGTGCTCGGCAGGTCACTGAAGCTTTCTTT | CSARQVTEAFF
TRBJ1-5 | TRBV4-3 | . | . | TGCGCCAGCAGCCAAGAGTATAATATGGGGCATCAGCCCCAGCATTTT | CASSQEYNMGHQPQHF
TRBJ2-5 | TRBV6-2/TRBV6-3 | TRBD2 | once | TGTGCCAGCAGTTACGGCTCGGGGGGACAAGAGACCCAGTACTTC | CASSYGSGGQETQYF
TRBJ2-2 | TRBV12-3/TRBV12-4 | . | . | TGTGCCAGCAGGACAGGGAACACCGGGGAGCTGTTTTTT | CASRTGNTGELFF
TRBJ1-3 | TRBV4-3 | . | once | TGCGCCAGCAGCCAAAACAGGTATCTTGGAAACACCATATATTTT | CASSQNRYLGNTIYF
TRBJ2-7 | TRBV5-1 | . | . | TGCGCCAGCAGTGAGTCGTTTAGCCAGAGAATGGAAGAATGGGAGCAGTACTTC | CASSESFSQRMEEWEQYF
TRBJ1-4 | TRBV10-1 | TRBD1 | . | TGCGCCAGCAGAGACCCTCCCCCTCCGACAGGGCGAAAACTGTTTTTT | CASRDPPPPTGRKLFF
TRBJ1-4 | TRBV28 | TRBD1 | . | TGTGCCAGCAGCCACCGCGGGGCACCGGGACAGGGGGAAAAACTGTTTTTT | CASSHRGAPGQGEKLFF
TRBJ2-5 | TRBV18 | . | . | TGTGCCAGCTCACTTATCGGGACTCCAAGGGAGACCCAGTACTTC | CASSLIGTPRETQYF
TRBJ1-2 | TRBV29-1 | . | . | TGCAGCGCCGCGGGCGGTGGCTACACCTTC | CSAAGGGYTF